The 30 T cell receptor beta chains below come from one sample, sequenced in a study of T cells expressing NK-cell markers. TCRdb re-called the 5' RACE reads; every CDR3 protein appears as one record, without DNA. This specimen shows 300,000 to 450,000 distinct CDR3 sequences; the ten leading clones hold under 6.5%. The sequencing input was blood T cells: a sorted CD56 or NKG2C T cell subset, CD4+ or CD8+ T cells, or bulk PBMC T cells (not recorded which). Receptors originate from a man aged 18 to 69 in good health.

V usage is TRBV7-9 and J usage is TRBJ1-2; TCRdb indicates TRBD1, and absent DNA this call remains unverified. Germline V gene sequence: CDR1 SEHNR, CDR2 FQNEAQ (reference sequence). The CDR3 is 16 residues long. CDR3 amino acids: CASIIKDETGNYGYTF.

V gene TRBV4-2 combines with J gene TRBJ1-1; TCRdb reports TRBD1, a call that lacks DNA to check it against. From germline, CDR1 is LGHNA and CDR2 YNFKEQ. This CDR3 spans 15 amino acids. CDR3 sequence: CASSHPGQGRTEAFF.

The chain has TRBV9 and TRBJ2-3. CDR1 is SGDLS, CDR2 YYNGEE, per germline. CDR3 length: 14 amino acids. CDR3 loop: CASSVDGFVSYRYF.

The J gene is TRBJ2-3, the V gene TRBV5-1; TCRdb lists TRBD2, though no DNA is available to test this call. The CDR3 spans 16 residues. The germline V gene has CDR1 SGHRS and CDR2 YFSETQ. The CDR3 loop reads CASSLQTSAPRGTQYF.

The chain employs TRBV12-3 or TRBV12-4 and TRBJ2-2; TCRdb reports TRBD1, a call that lacks DNA to check it against. The length of the CDR3 is 14 residues. This CDR3 is CASSYRVETGELFF.

The rearrangement joins TRBV5-1 to TRBJ2-2; TCRdb's assignment of TRBD2 cannot be checked, as there is no DNA. CDR1 is SGHRS, CDR2 YFSETQ, per germline. The CDR3 totals 18 residues. CDR3 sequence: CASSLLLAGGPTPGSCFF.

The chain uses TRBV9 and TRBJ1-1; TCRdb selects TRBD1, and the lack of DNA leaves this call unchecked. The CDR3 extends over 16 amino acids. Germline V lookup: CDR1 SGDLS, CDR2 YYNGEE. CDR3 sequence reads: CASSAAARGGRAEAFF.

V gene TRBV2 combines with J gene TRBJ1-1. Germline V gene lookup returns CDR1 SNHLY and CDR2 FYNNEI. The length of the CDR3 is 12 residues. CDR3 amino acids: CASGTPGVTAFF.

The V call is TRBV7-2, the J call TRBJ1-5; TCRdb outputs TRBD1, but without DNA this stays unchecked. CDR1 SGHTA and CDR2 FQGNSA come from the germline V gene. The CDR3 is made up of 15 amino acids. CDR3 protein: CASSQGQGWNQPQHF.

The chain employs TRBV12-3 or TRBV12-4 and TRBJ2-7. This CDR3 is 14 amino acids long. CDR3 in amino acids: CASSSHTVRYEQYF.

The chain couples TRBV2 to TRBJ2-5; TCRdb returns TRBD1, unconfirmable since there is no DNA. The length of the CDR3 is 16 residues. The germline V gene encodes CDR1 SNHLY and CDR2 FYNNEI. This chain's CDR3 is CASSEARAGTQETQYF.

The CDR3 sequence: CASSVGLERNQPQHF. The genes are TRBV6-1 and TRBJ1-5; the TCRdb call, TRBD1, lacks DNA for checking. The CDR3 runs to 15 residues. From germline, CDR1 is MNHNS and CDR2 SASEGT.

V gene TRBV15 combines with J gene TRBJ1-2. The CDR3 sequence is 14 residues long. CDR1 and CDR2 from the germline V gene are LNHNV and YYDKDF (reference sequence). This chain's CDR3 is CATSRGGVRGGYTF.

The V and J genes are TRBV2 and TRBJ2-2; TCRdb returns TRBD1, unconfirmable since there is no DNA. This CDR3 has 13 amino acids. CDR1 SNHLY and CDR2 FYNNEI come from the germline V gene. The CDR3 is CASGTTHTGELFF.

The chain is built from TRBV29-1 and TRBJ2-2; the D call of TRBD1 rests on TCRdb alone, since no DNA is present to check it. This CDR3 is built from 12 residues. The germline V gene has CDR1 SQVTM and CDR2 ANQGSEA. The CDR3 protein is CSGRGESGELFF.

The chain employs TRBV5-5 and TRBJ2-2; TCRdb's assignment of TRBD1 cannot be checked, as there is no DNA. This CDR3 has 16 amino acids. Per the germline V gene, CDR1 is SGHKS and CDR2 is YYEKEE (reference sequence). This chain's CDR3 is CASSLTSGAFTGELFF.

The chain combines TRBV5-1 with TRBJ2-7; the D gene TCRdb calls, TRBD2, cannot be checked with no DNA. Germline CDR1 reads SGHRS; CDR2 reads YFSETQ. The CDR3 sequence is 14 residues long. The CDR3 protein is CASSLEQLGDEQYF.

The V call is TRBV7-2, the J call TRBJ2-7. The CDR3 totals 14 residues. Per the germline V gene, CDR1 is SGHTA and CDR2 is FQGNSA. CDR3 loop: CASSLVSRDYEQYF. Drawing the rest from reference TRBV7-2 and TRBJ2-7, the complete variable domain is GAGVSQSPSNKVTEKGKDVELRCDPISGHTALYWYRQSLGQGLEFLIYFQGNSAPDKSGLPSDRFSAERTGGSVSTLTIQRTQQEDSAVYLCASSLVSRDYEQYFGPGTRLTVT.

This chain links TRBV3-1 with TRBJ2-1; TCRdb indicates TRBD1, and absent DNA this call remains unverified. The CDR3 consists of 15 residues. CDR1 is LGHDT, CDR2 YNNKEL, per germline (reference sequence). Here the CDR3 reads CASSRQTGRHNEQFF.

This rearrangement joins TRBV10-3 to TRBJ2-3. Germline V gene sequence: CDR1 ENHRY, CDR2 SYGVKD. The CDR3 is 13 residues long. The chain's CDR3 is CAISRTFTDTQYF.

The chain uses TRBV6-1 and TRBJ1-4; TCRdb's D call of TRBD1 is untestable without DNA. CDR3 length: 13 residues. The germline V gene encodes CDR1 MNHNS and CDR2 SASEGT. The CDR3 sequence: CASSPDRGEKLFF.

V usage is TRBV7-3 and J usage is TRBJ2-3; TCRdb indicates TRBD1, and absent DNA this call remains unverified. The CDR3 runs to 17 residues. Germline CDR1 SGHTA, CDR2 FQGTGA. Here the CDR3 reads CASSLGDRGLFADTQYF.

The V gene is TRBV20-1, the J gene TRBJ2-1; the TRBD2 assignment by TCRdb is unverifiable without DNA. The CDR3 sequence is 12 residues long. The V gene's germline CDR1 is DFQATT and CDR2 SNEGSKA (reference sequence). The CDR3 sequence: CSAAGLADEQFF.

The chain combines TRBV27 with TRBJ1-6; TCRdb's D gene call, TRBD1, goes unchecked for lack of DNA. The CDR3 covers 15 residues. From germline, CDR1 is MNHEY and CDR2 SMNVEV (reference sequence). The chain's CDR3 is CASSYLDSRRSPLHF.

The gene calls are TRBV7-6 and TRBJ2-3; absent DNA, TCRdb's TRBD2 call cannot be checked. The germline CDR1 and CDR2 sequences are SGHVS and FNYEAQ. The CDR3 sequence is 16 residues long. The CDR3 here is CASSETSGGALDTQYF. Supplemented by reference TRBV7-6 and TRBJ2-3, the full variable domain reads GAGVSQSPRYKVTKRGQDVALRCDPISGHVSLYWYRQALGQGPEFLTYFNYEAQQDKSGLPNDRFSAERPEGSISTLTIQRTEQRDSAMYRCASSETSGGALDTQYFGPGTRLTVL.

The CDR3 protein is CASSLVGSGEETQYF. The chain carries TRBV11-2 and TRBJ2-5; TCRdb outputs TRBD1, but without DNA this stays unchecked. The germline V gene has CDR1 SGHAT and CDR2 FQNNGV. CDR3 length equals 15 residues. The variable domain in full, completed from reference TRBV11-2 and TRBJ2-5, reads EAGVAQSPRYKIIEKRQSVAFWCNPISGHATLYWYQQILGQGPKLLIQFQNNGVVDDSQLPKDRFSAERLKGVDSTLKIQPAKLEDSAVYLCASSLVGSGEETQYFGPGTRLLVL.

V usage is TRBV20-1 and J usage is TRBJ2-2; TCRdb proposes TRBD1, but this gene call is untestable without DNA. The CDR3 consists of 15 residues. Germline loops: CDR1 DFQATT, CDR2 SNEGSKA (reference sequence). The CDR3 spells CSAPRGGGITGELFF.

The V and J genes are TRBV7-9 and TRBJ1-5; TCRdb's D gene call, TRBD1, goes unchecked for lack of DNA. Germline CDR1 reads SEHNR; CDR2 reads FQNEAQ (reference sequence). The CDR3 length is 16 residues. The CDR3 reads CASSLGADRGTQPQHF.

The chain is built from TRBV6-1 and TRBJ1-3; the TCRdb D gene call, TRBD1, has no DNA to confirm it. Germline V gene lookup returns CDR1 MNHNS and CDR2 SASEGT. This CDR3 contains 15 residues. The CDR3 loop is CASSLLRGQGNTIYF.

The V call is TRBV4-1, the J call TRBJ1-2; TCRdb lists TRBD1, though no DNA is available to test this call. Looked up from germline, CDR1 is MGHRA and CDR2 is YSYEKL. The CDR3 covers 14 residues. This chain's CDR3 is CASSQDPGARGYTF.